The sequence of this T cell receptor (beta chain) was determined in a study of CD8+CD57+ T cells in acquired aplastic anemia. Researchers used genomic DNA as the template to profile TCR beta VDJ and CDR3. TCRdb redid the calling of the reads with MiXCR, one entry per CDR3 protein. The sample contains 200,000 to 250,000 distinct CDR3 sequences, roughly 35% of which appear only once. V shed 4 bases, J shed 8 bases, and the junction held 7 bases outside the gene matches. The CDR3 contains 14 residues. From germline, CDR1 is WSHSY and CDR2 SAAADI. The sample comprised sorted CD4+, CD8+, or CD8+CD57+ T cells (not recorded which) from PBMCs. The sequence was collected from a human donor in good health, serving as a control. The chain is built from TRBV10-2 and TRBJ1-2; 10 bases are shared with TRBD1. CDR3 loop: CASSGTGGTFGYTF. CDR3 in DNA: TGCGCCAGCAGTGGGACAGGGGGGACGTTCGGCTACACCTTC.